The rows below give T cell receptor beta chains drawn from one sample of a study of radiotherapy plus CTLA-4 blockade in lung cancer. Clones were read by immunoSEQ multiplex PCR, and TCRdb kept only the in-frame ones, dropping some. The sample contains about 64,000 clones, about 70% of which appear only once. The sequencing used peripheral blood, collected from a patient treated with radiotherapy plus ipilimumab. The receptors shown here come from a human donor with non-small cell lung cancer whose response to radiotherapy plus ipilimumab could not be evaluated. CDR3s include the opening cysteine and the closing phenylalanine or tryptophan. The D gene is left open where the match is weak. Clone size is stated in some rows and not others, as once, few, many or a class when expanded.

j_gene | d_gene | v_gene | abundance | CDR3aa | CDR3nt
TRBJ2-3 | TRBD2 | TRBV4-1 | - | CASSQGGLAGDTQYF | TGCGCCAGCAGCCAAGGGGGACTAGCGGGGGATACGCAGTATTTT
TRBJ1-2 | - | TRBV6-5 | - | CASSETDTNYGYTF | TGTGCCAGCAGTGAAACCGACACTAACTATGGCTACACCTTC
TRBJ2-2 | - | TRBV30 | - | CAWSRGGEETGELFF | TGTGCCTGGAGTCGAGGGGGAGAAGAGACCGGGGAGCTGTTTTTT
TRBJ2-1 | - | TRBV15 | once | CATSRGTGNNEQFF | TGTGCCACCAGCAGAGGCACAGGGAACAATGAGCAGTTCTTC
TRBJ1-4 | - | TRBV4-3 | - | CASSLGDGGEKLFF | TGCGCCAGCAGCCTAGGGGACGGGGGGGAAAAACTGTTTTTT
TRBJ1-4 | - | TRBV9 | - | CASSGLGTLEKLFF | TGTGCCAGCAGCGGTCTAGGGACTCTGGAAAAACTGTTTTTT
TRBJ2-2 | TRBD2 | TRBV4-2 | - | CASSQFSGSRGELFF | TGTGCCAGCAGCCAATTTAGCGGGAGCCGCGGGGAGCTGTTTTTT
TRBJ1-1 | - | TRBV30 | - | CAWSWVGSTEAFF | TGTGCCTGGAGTTGGGTGGGGAGCACTGAAGCTTTCTTT
TRBJ1-4 | TRBD1 | TRBV30 | few | CAWSVFFDRGVRGTNEKLFF | TGTGCCTGGAGTGTTTTTTTCGACAGGGGGGTCCGTGGCACTAATGAAAAACTGTTTTTT
TRBJ2-6 | TRBD2 | TRBV6-1 | - | CASSEVGLAGLSGANVLTF | TGTGCCAGCAGTGAAGTGGGACTAGCGGGACTCTCTGGGGCCAACGTCCTGACTTTC
TRBJ1-4 | TRBD1 | TRBV6-6 | once | CASRDRGVATNEKLFF | TGTGCCAGCAGGGACAGGGGAGTGGCAACTAATGAAAAACTGTTTTTT
TRBJ1-1 | - | TRBV6-1 | - | CASGAGQTWTEAFF | TGTGCCAGCGGGGCCGGCCAGACCTGGACTGAAGCTTTCTTT
TRBJ2-2 | TRBD2 | TRBV28 | - | CASSLVWGGTGELFF | TGTGCCAGCAGTTTGGTATGGGGGGGCACCGGGGAGCTGTTTTTT
TRBJ2-7 | TRBD2 | TRBV4-1 | - | CASSQTRGAPSYEQYF | TGCGCCAGCAGCCAGACGCGGGGGGCCCCCTCCTACGAGCAGTACTTC
TRBJ2-7 | - | TRBV27 | - | CASSPTYYEQYF | TGTGCCAGCAGTCCAACTTACTACGAGCAGTACTTC
TRBJ2-7 | TRBD2 | TRBV10-2 | - | CASSGRLGLAGTYEQYF | TGCGCCAGCAGTGGTCGTCTTGGACTAGCGGGGACCTACGAGCAGTACTTC
TRBJ2-6 | - | TRBV5-1 | - | CASSLDPSAGANVLTF | TGCGCCAGCAGCTTGGATCCGAGCGCTGGGGCCAACGTCCTGACTTTC
TRBJ1-2 | TRBD1 | TRBV4-1 | - | CASSHLDRSSRGYTF | TGCGCCAGCAGCCACCTGGACAGGAGTTCAAGGGGCTACACCTTC
TRBJ1-1 | TRBD1 | TRBV5-6 | - | CASSLTGATEAFF | TGTGCCAGCAGCTTAACAGGGGCGACTGAAGCTTTCTTT
TRBJ2-7 | - | TRBV28 | few | CASRVARAGLEQYF | TGTGCCAGCAGAGTGGCAAGGGCGGGGTTAGAGCAGTACTTC
TRBJ1-1 | - | TRBV4-1 | - | CASSKAGNTEAFF | TGCGCCAGCAGCAAGGCAGGGAACACTGAAGCTTTCTTT
TRBJ1-4 | - | TRBV30 | - | CAWNDLASATNEKLFF | TGTGCCTGGAATGATCTCGCGAGTGCAACTAATGAAAAACTGTTTTTT